Sequencing of this T cell receptor beta chain was carried out in a study of blood T cell repertoires in COVID-19. Germline V gives CDR1 LGHDT, CDR2 YNNKEL (reference sequence). The ends were cut back, 4 bases at V and 10 bases at J, with 17 bases in the middle. The CDR3 is 15 residues long. Only in-frame clones appear in the TCRdb table, and some are missing; sequencing was by immunoSEQ multiplex PCR. The repertoire holds some 300,000 clones, with under 90% as singletons. This TCR was sampled from a woman in her twenties or thirties with COVID-19, enrolled during active disease. The V call is TRBV3-1 (or the pseudogene TRBV3-2), the J call TRBJ1-6; possibly TRBD1 for D (6 bases). The sample was peripheral blood. The CDR3: CASSPRQAGGSPLHF. The CDR3 region has the DNA TGTGCCAGCAGCCCGAGACAGGCGGGCGGATCACCCCTCCACTTT.